Shown below are 9 T cell receptor beta chains from a single sample sequenced in a study of response to subunit inactivated influenza vaccine (dated by TCRdb to between 2018 and 2020). Library prep was done by RT-PCR. Instrument used: Illumina HiSeq 2500. TCRdb passed the public sequencing reads through fastp at Q25 and MiXCR, retaining productive beta sequences. Each CDR3 protein gets just one entry, which takes the most common genes and DNA from the rows behind it. The sample contains more than 600,000 distinct CDR3 sequences, about a fifth of them found a single time. The ten most abundant clones make up approximately 10% of the sample. The sequenced sample was PBMCs from blood, obtained 4 to 6 days after vaccination. The receptors here all came from a man aged 45-65 years who received an inactivated influenza vaccine. Donor details come from another sample of the same person, matched by shared clones.

The V and J genes are TRBV11-1 and TRBJ2-7; 10 nucleotides line up with TRBD1. Germline V gene data show CDR1 as SGHAT and CDR2 as FQDESV (reference sequence). Trimming took 5 bases from V and 3 from J; bases not matched to a gene: 16. CDR3 length equals 18 residues. The CDR3 coding sequence is TGTGCCAGCAGCCCACTCAGAGGCAGGGACAGGGGAAACTACGAGCAGTACTTC. Amino acids: CASSPLRGRDRGNYEQYF.

This clonotype was recorded a few times. This chain links TRBV3-1 with TRBJ2-5; 8 bases line up with TRBD1. J lost 5 bases, V lost 1 base, and 9 bases had no gene match. The germline CDR1 and CDR2 sequences are LGHDT and YNNKEL (reference sequence). The CDR3 is 16 amino acids. The CDR3 DNA sequence: TGTGCCAGCAGCCAAGTTCTCGGACAGGGATCTGAGACCCAGTACTTC. Translated, it gives CASSQVLGQGSETQYF.

This chain joins TRBV4-2 and TRBJ1-5; D is unresolved. V shed 7 bases and J shed 0 bases, with 13 bases lying between them. This CDR3 region has 15 residues. CDR1 is LGHNA, CDR2 YNFKEQ, per germline. In DNA form, the CDR3 reads TGTGCCAGCAATTTTGAGATGGGTAGCAATCAGCCCCAGCATTTT. This translates into CASNFEMGSNQPQHF.

This clonotype was counted only a few times. The chain links TRBV2 to TRBJ2-3; 8 bases map to TRBD2. After removal of 5 bases from V and 1 base from J, the junction contained 5 bases not matched to a gene. There are 15 residues in the CDR3. Per the germline V gene, CDR1 is SNHLY and CDR2 is FYNNEI. Here the CDR3 reads CASSLAGLRTDTQYF. The CDR3 DNA sequence: TGTGCCAGCAGTTTAGCGGGGCTACGCACAGATACGCAGTATTTT.

This clonotype has a handful of counts. The V and J genes are TRBV12-3 or TRBV12-4 and TRBJ2-2; 7 bases agree with TRBD1. Trimming took 0 bases from V and 7 from J; bases not matched to a gene: 2. The CDR3 loop spans 14 amino acids. This CDR3 reads CASSLAGGGGELFF. CDR3 bases: TGTGCCAGCAGTTTAGCAGGGGGCGGCGGGGAGCTGTTTTTT.

This chain connects TRBV12-3 or TRBV12-4 to TRBJ1-3; no clear D gene. Trimming took off 2 bases at V and 1 base at J, with 6 bases between the two ends. The CDR3 extends over 14 amino acids. The CDR3 sequence is CASSLYQSGNTIYF. Here the CDR3 DNA reads TGTGCCAGCAGTTTATACCAGTCTGGAAACACCATATATTTT.

This chain links TRBV5-1 with TRBJ2-5, with 7 bases fitting TRBD2. V trimming: 0 bases; J trimming: 4 bases; junction bases outside the gene matches: 12. This CDR3 is built from 17 residues. Per germline, CDR1 SGHRS and CDR2 YFSETQ. The CDR3 coding sequence is TGCGCCAGCAGCTTGGTCTTCCTAACGGGGGGAACAGAGACCCAGTACTTC. Translated, it gives CASSLVFLTGGTETQYF.

This clonotype was observed many times. The rearrangement joins TRBV20-1 to TRBJ1-1, with D unclear. The CDR3 length is 12 residues. CDR1 is DFQATT and CDR2 is SNEGSKA in the germline V gene (reference sequence). The V and J ends lost 4 bases and 1 base respectively, with 7 bases between them. CDR3 region: CSATDENTEAFF. The CDR3 nucleotides are TGCAGTGCTACAGACGAGAACACTGAAGCTTTCTTT.

Ten or more counts support this clonotype. The chain is built from TRBV27 and TRBJ2-7; tentative D call: TRBD2 (5 bases). In germline, CDR1 is MNHEY, CDR2 SMNVEV (reference sequence). Trimming left V 4 bases short and J 5 bases short, with 15 bases between. This CDR3 spans 14 amino acids. For the CDR3, the DNA is TGTGCCAGCAGTTGGCTAGCAAAACCGGACGAGCAGTACTTC. Residues: CASSWLAKPDEQYF.